Listed here are 16 T cell receptor beta chains from one sample, sequenced in a study of cytomegalovirus exposure and HLA in healthy donors. 60 Vbeta and 13 Jbeta primers were used in PCR. Only in-frame clones appear in the TCRdb table, and some are missing; sequencing was by immunoSEQ multiplex PCR. This repertoire includes 150,000 to 200,000 clones. Sample: PBMCs. The receptors derive from a man younger than 45 in good health and CMV-seronegative.

Worth noting for this clone: At the DNA level, this CDR3 is encoded by other sequences in the same sample as well. The V and J genes are TRBV9 and TRBJ1-1; D might be TRBD1 (6 bases). The CDR3 sequence is 14 residues long. V was pared by 0 bases and J by 0 bases, with 6 bases between. In germline, CDR1 is SGDLS, CDR2 YYNGEE. CDR3 in DNA: TGTGCCAGCAGCGTAGAGGGGGTGAACACTGAAGCTTTCTTT. It encodes CASSVEGVNTEAFF.

The CDR3: CASTYDTSSYEQYF. The CDR3 DNA sequence: TGTGCCAGCACCTATGACACGAGCTCCTACGAGCAGTACTTC. The rearrangement links TRBV7-2 to TRBJ2-7; D not certain. The CDR3 runs 14 residues. V shed 7 bases and J shed 0 bases, with 13 bases lying between them. Germline V gene sequence: CDR1 SGHTA, CDR2 FQGNSA.

V gene TRBV7-9 combines with J gene TRBJ1-1; D is ambiguous. The V end was cut by 5 bases, the J end by 3 bases, with 22 bases between. The CDR3 consists of 17 residues. The germline V gene encodes CDR1 SEHNR and CDR2 FQNEAQ (reference sequence). The CDR3 here is CASSEQTIREKDTEAFF. In nucleotides, the CDR3 is TGTGCCAGCAGCGAGCAAACTATAAGGGAGAAGGACACTGAAGCTTTCTTT.

V is TRBV28 and J is TRBJ1-1, with no clear D. V was trimmed by 5 bases and J by 8 bases, leaving 12 bases between them. Germline V gene lookup returns CDR1 MDHEN and CDR2 SYDVKM. This CDR3 contains 12 residues. In DNA form, the CDR3 reads TGTGCCAGCAGTCCCCACGGAGGAGAAGCTTTCTTT. Translating gives CASSPHGGEAFF.

The rearrangement links TRBV9 to TRBJ2-7, with 10 bases aligning to TRBD2. V lost 4 bases to trimming and J lost 6 bases; unmatched junction nucleotides: 10. Germline-derived CDR1 and CDR2 are SGDLS and YYNGEE. This CDR3 comprises 15 residues. CDR3 sequence reads: CASSLGAGGSSEQYF. The CDR3 nucleotides are TGTGCCAGCAGCTTAGGAGCGGGAGGGAGCAGCGAGCAGTACTTC.

In the case of this clone: Other nucleotide sequences from this sample produce the same CDR3. This sequence joins TRBV20-1 and TRBJ1-1; D remains unclear. V lost 3 bases, J lost 2 bases, and 4 bases lay in between. Germline V gene lookup returns CDR1 DFQATT and CDR2 SNEGSKA (reference sequence). This CDR3 has 11 amino acids. For the CDR3, the DNA is TGCAGTGCTAGCCCAAACACTGAAGCTTTCTTT. As protein: CSASPNTEAFF.

The chain combines TRBV29-1 with TRBJ2-5; D is uncertain. TRBJ2-7 explains the end of the DNA better; the J call may be wrong. CDR1 SQVTM and CDR2 ANQGSEA come from the germline V gene. The CDR3 consists of 13 residues. CDR3 protein: CSVSAGSSYEQYF. CDR3 DNA: TGCAGCGTTTCGGCCGGTAGCTCCTACGAGCAGTACTTC.

The J gene is TRBJ1-2, the V gene TRBV27, with D unclear. The CDR3 covers 16 residues. Trimming took 5 bases from V and 5 from J, leaving 21 bases between them. In germline, CDR1 is MNHEY, CDR2 SMNVEV (reference sequence). CDR3 in DNA: TGTGCCAGCAGTCCCCTGGACGGCGCAGGCGGGTATGGCTACACCTTC. Translation gives CASSPLDGAGGYGYTF.

The genes are TRBV28 and TRBJ1-2; 11 bases are a match to TRBD1. Per germline, CDR1 MDHEN and CDR2 SYDVKM. Unmatched junction bases numbered 7, after V lost 6 bases and J lost 7 bases. The CDR3 extends over 14 amino acids. CDR3 protein: CASRGSGQGGGYTF. The CDR3 nucleotides are TGTGCCAGCAGGGGATCGGGACAGGGGGGTGGCTACACCTTC.

The chain carries TRBV6-4 and TRBJ2-3, with 11 bases that match TRBD1. The V segment lost 5 bases and the J segment 2 bases; nucleotides outside the gene matches: 3. The V gene's germline CDR1 is MRHNA and CDR2 SNTAGT. The CDR3 runs to 15 residues. The CDR3 sequence: CASSSDRGPTDTQYF. The CDR3, as DNA: TGTGCCAGCAGTTCGGACAGGGGGCCCACAGATACGCAGTATTTT.

The chain couples TRBV2 to TRBJ2-7, with 7 positions matching TRBD2. Germline assignment: CDR1 SNHLY and CDR2 FYNNEI. This CDR3 spans 13 amino acids. V gave up 5 bases and J gave up 3 bases; unmatched junction bases: 4. The CDR3 region is CASSYSGGYEQYF. CDR3 nucleotide sequence: TGTGCCAGCAGTTACTCGGGGGGCTACGAGCAGTACTTC. Full variable domain (rest looked up from reference TRBV2 and TRBJ2-7): EPEVTQTPSHQVTQMGQEVILRCVPISNHLYFYWYRQILGQKVEFLVSFYNNEISEKSEIFDDQFSVERPDGSNFTLKIRSTKLEDSAMYFCASSYSGGYEQYFGPGTRLTVT.

The rearrangement links TRBV9 to TRBJ2-1; D perhaps matches TRBD1 (5 bases). CDR3 length: 18 residues. The V end lost 0 bases, the J end lost 0 bases, and 16 bases lay between the germline ends. Germline V gene sequence: CDR1 SGDLS, CDR2 YYNGEE. CDR3 sequence reads: CASSVARRGNSSYNEQFF. The CDR3, as DNA: TGTGCCAGCAGCGTAGCTCGAAGGGGCAATAGCTCCTACAATGAGCAGTTCTTC.

The rearrangement links TRBV6-4 to TRBJ2-7; 8 bases map to TRBD1. V was clipped by 8 bases and J by 3 bases; unmatched bases: 12. Germline lookup yields CDR1 MRHNA and CDR2 SNTAGT. CDR3 length equals 15 residues. CDR3: CASSIGQGRGYEQYF. The CDR3 nucleotides are TGTGCCAGCTCGATAGGACAGGGAAGAGGCTACGAGCAGTACTTC.

The rearrangement uses TRBV6-1 and TRBJ1-2, with TRBD1 identical over 7 bases. This CDR3 is 13 amino acids long. CDR1 and CDR2 from the germline V gene are MNHNS and SASEGT. V lost 6 bases to trimming and J lost 10 bases; unmatched junction nucleotides: 11. CDR3 DNA: TGTGCCAGCAGGGCCGGACAGGAACTCATCTACACCTTC. Encoded protein: CASRAGQELIYTF.

Comment on this clone: Other nucleotide sequences in the sample specify the same CDR3. The V call is TRBV6-6, the J call TRBJ1-3; D is ambiguous. The CDR3 sequence is 13 residues long. Per germline, CDR1 MNHNY and CDR2 SVGAGI (reference sequence). V lost 3 bases and J lost 2, with 5 bases in between. CDR3 in DNA: TGTGCCAGCAGTTATTATGCTGGAAACACCATATATTTT. It codes for CASSYYAGNTIYF.

The rearrangement links TRBV5-1 to TRBJ1-2; 9 bases are shared with TRBD1. Unmatched junction bases numbered 14, after V lost 5 bases and J lost 6 bases. Per the germline V gene, CDR1 is SGHRS and CDR2 is YFSETQ. The CDR3 sequence is 16 residues long. CDR3 sequence reads: CASRYLKKGQGDGYTF. The CDR3 DNA is TGCGCCAGCAGATACCTAAAGAAGGGACAGGGAGATGGCTACACCTTC.